This TCR beta chain was profiled in a study of identical twins. Notes on the study in general: When twins shared out-of-frame alpha sequences, those sequences had excess low generation probability. Zero-insertion analyses were open to partial confounding by invariant MAIT and iNKT cells. The models gave estimates that fell short of the out-of-frame TCR alpha sharing seen in monozygotic twins.

Trimming removed 0 bases from V and 3 bases from J, with 14 bases in between. This CDR3 has 15 residues. From germline, CDR1 is DFQATT and CDR2 SNEGSKA (reference sequence). This clonotype showed up just a few times. Its antigen remains unidentified. Template switching supplied a universal primer site; unique molecular identifiers were carried on the cDNA. A single record per CDR3 protein comes from TCRdb applying MiXCR to the 5' RACE reads. Of around 220,000 distinct CDR3 sequences detected, about an eighth appear once; the ten largest clones hold around 9%. The genes are TRBV20-1 and TRBJ2-5, with D hard to call. The sequenced sample consisted of memory (CD45RO+) T cells sorted from blood. The receptor was isolated from a woman between 18 and 29 years old in good health. CDR3 sequence reads: CSAREGLPWEETQYF. The CDR3 DNA reads TGCAGTGCTAGAGAGGGCCTCCCGTGGGAAGAGACCCAGTACTTC.